The subject of this entry is one TCR beta chain. It lacks a known antigen. Nothing much larger sits one base from this clone, and base qualities are not available. This sample was taken from a study of T cell changes during pregnancy in multiple sclerosis (dated by TCRdb to 2018 to 2020). Turning to the overall study: The study examined how the T cell repertoire changed over the course of pregnancy in women with multiple sclerosis.

Receptors were amplified or captured by the immunoSEQ multiplex PCR assay. The table comes from immuneACCESS by way of TCRdb, which keeps in-frame sequences with V and J called. Part of the clones is missing from these tables; in studies checked, under half for an unresolved V gene and the rest for unknown reasons. The sample records fewer than 45,000 clones, approximately 90% of which are singletons. Approximately 6.7% of the sample is held by the ten biggest clonotypes. From its cysteine to its phenylalanine, the CDR3 spans 16 amino acids. Only the CDR3 DNA stays, 48 bases, in frame from base 1. Trimming costs V 3 bases and J 0 bases, and their ends lie 12 bases apart. CDR1 LNHDA and CDR2 SQIVND are derived from the germline V gene (reference sequence).

This TCR was sampled from a female donor with multiple sclerosis, enrolled in a pregnancy study. Sequences were derived from CD8+ T cells from peripheral blood mononuclear cells, sampled in the third trimester of pregnancy. The receptor chain draws on TRBV19 and TRBJ1-5, with the D gene uncertain. The nucleotides are TGTGCCAGTAGTATGGCCTTACTATATAGCAATCAGCCCCAGCATTTT. Its translation reads: CASSMALLYSNQPQHF.